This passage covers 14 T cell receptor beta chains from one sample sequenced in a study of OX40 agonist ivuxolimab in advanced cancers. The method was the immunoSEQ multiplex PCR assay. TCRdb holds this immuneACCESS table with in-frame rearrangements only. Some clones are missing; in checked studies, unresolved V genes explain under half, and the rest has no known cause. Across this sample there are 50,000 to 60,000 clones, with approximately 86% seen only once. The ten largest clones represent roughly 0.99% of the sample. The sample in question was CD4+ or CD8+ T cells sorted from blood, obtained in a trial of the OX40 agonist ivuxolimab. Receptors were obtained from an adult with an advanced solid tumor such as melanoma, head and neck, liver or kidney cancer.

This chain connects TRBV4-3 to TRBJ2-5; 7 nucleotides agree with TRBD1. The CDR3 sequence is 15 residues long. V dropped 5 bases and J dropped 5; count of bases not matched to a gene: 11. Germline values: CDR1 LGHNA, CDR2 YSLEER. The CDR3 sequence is CASSDFTGETETQYF. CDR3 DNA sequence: TGCGCCAGCAGCGATTTTACAGGGGAGACGGAGACCCAGTACTTC.

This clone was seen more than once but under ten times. This CDR3 reads CASSSGARGEPQHF. In DNA, the CDR3 is TGTGCCAGCAGCTCGGGGGCCCGAGGGGAGCCCCAGCATTTT. The V gene is TRBV7-2, the J gene TRBJ1-5, with a weak D call TRBD1 (6 bases). The ends were cut back, 4 bases at V and 8 bases at J, with 15 bases in the middle. This CDR3 spans 14 amino acids. Germline V lookup: CDR1 SGHTA, CDR2 FQGNSA.

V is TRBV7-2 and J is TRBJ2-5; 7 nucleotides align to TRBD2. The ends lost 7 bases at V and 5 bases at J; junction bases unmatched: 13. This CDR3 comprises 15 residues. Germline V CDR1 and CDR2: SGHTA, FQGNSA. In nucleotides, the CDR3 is TGTGCCAGCAAGAAGGCGGGAGCGGCGAGGGAGACCCAGTACTTC. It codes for CASKKAGAARETQYF.

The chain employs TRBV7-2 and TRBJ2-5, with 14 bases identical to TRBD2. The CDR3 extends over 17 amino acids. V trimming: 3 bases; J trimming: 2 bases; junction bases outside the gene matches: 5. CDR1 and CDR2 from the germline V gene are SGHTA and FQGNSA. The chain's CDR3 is CASSFAGLAGGQETQYF. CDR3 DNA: TGTGCCAGCAGCTTTGCCGGACTAGCGGGAGGTCAAGAGACCCAGTACTTC.

DNA for the CDR3: TGTGCCAGCAGTTTATCCCCTCCCGGTCGCCAGTACTTC. Residues: CASSLSPPGRQYF. The chain combines TRBV27 with TRBJ2-5; no clear D. The CDR3 runs 13 residues. V lost 0 bases and J 10 bases, leaving 12 bases between the germline ends. Germline CDR1 and CDR2: MNHEY and SMNVEV (reference sequence).

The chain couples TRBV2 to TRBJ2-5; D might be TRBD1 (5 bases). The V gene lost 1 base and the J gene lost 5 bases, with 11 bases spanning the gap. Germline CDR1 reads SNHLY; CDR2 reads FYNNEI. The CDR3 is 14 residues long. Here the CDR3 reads CASSEGARVETQYF. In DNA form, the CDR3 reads TGTGCCAGCAGTGAAGGTGCCAGGGTGGAGACCCAGTACTTC.

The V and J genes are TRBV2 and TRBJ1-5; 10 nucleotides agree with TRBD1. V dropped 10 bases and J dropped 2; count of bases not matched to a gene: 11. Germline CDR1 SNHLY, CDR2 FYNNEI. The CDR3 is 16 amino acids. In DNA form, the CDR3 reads TGTGCCACCAATCTGGACAGGGGGTCCGGCAATCAGCCCCAGCATTTT. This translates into CATNLDRGSGNQPQHF.

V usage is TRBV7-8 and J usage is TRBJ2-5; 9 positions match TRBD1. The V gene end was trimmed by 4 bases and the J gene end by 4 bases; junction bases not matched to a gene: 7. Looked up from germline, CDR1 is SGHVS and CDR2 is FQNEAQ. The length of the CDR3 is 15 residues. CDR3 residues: CASSSGQGLGETQYF. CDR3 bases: TGTGCCAGCAGCTCGGGACAGGGTTTAGGAGAGACCCAGTACTTC.

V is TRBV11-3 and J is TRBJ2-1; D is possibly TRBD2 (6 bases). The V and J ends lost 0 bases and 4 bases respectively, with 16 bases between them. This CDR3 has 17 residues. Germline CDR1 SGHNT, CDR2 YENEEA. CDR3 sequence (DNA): TGTGCCAGCAGCTTAGATCTGGGGGGTAACATGTACAATGAGCAGTTCTTC. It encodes CASSLDLGGNMYNEQFF. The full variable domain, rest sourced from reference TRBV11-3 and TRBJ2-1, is EAGVVQSPRYKIIEKKQPVAFWCNPISGHNTLYWYLQNLGQGPELLIRYENEEAVDDSQLPKDRFSAERLKGVDSTLKIQPAELGDSAVYLCASSLDLGGNMYNEQFFGPGTRLTVL.

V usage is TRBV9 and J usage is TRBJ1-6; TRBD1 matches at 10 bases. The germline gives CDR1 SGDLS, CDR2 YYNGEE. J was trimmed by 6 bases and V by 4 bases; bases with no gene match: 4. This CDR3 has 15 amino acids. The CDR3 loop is CASSRDRGANSPLHF. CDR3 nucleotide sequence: TGTGCCAGCAGCCGGGACAGGGGCGCTAATTCACCCCTCCACTTT.

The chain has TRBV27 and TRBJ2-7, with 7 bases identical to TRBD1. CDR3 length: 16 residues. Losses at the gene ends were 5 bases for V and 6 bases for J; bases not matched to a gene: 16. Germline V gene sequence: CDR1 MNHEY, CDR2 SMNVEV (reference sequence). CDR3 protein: CASSTATGSGVREQYF. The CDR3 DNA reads TGTGCCAGCAGTACCGCGACAGGGAGTGGCGTGCGCGAGCAGTACTTC.

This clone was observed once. The CDR3 reads CASSLGGPDTQYF. CDR3 sequence (DNA): TGTGCCAGCAGCTTGGGGGGCCCGGATACGCAGTATTTT. This chain uses TRBV5-6 with TRBJ2-3; D might be TRBD1 (5 bases). CDR3 length: 13 amino acids. V lost 0 bases and J lost 6, with 8 bases in between. CDR1 is SGHDT and CDR2 is YYEEEE in the germline V gene. Filled out from reference TRBV5-6 and TRBJ2-3, the complete variable domain reads DAGVTQSPTHLIKTRGQQVTLRCSPKSGHDTVSWYQQALGQGPQFIFQYYEEEERQRGNFPDRFSGHQFPNYSSELNVNALLLGDSALYLCASSLGGPDTQYFGPGTRLTVL.

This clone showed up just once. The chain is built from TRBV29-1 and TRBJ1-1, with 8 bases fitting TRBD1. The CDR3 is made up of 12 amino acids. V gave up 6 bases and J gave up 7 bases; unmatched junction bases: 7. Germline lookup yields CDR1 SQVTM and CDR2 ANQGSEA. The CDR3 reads CSVDRGVGEAFF. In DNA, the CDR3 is TGCAGCGTAGACAGGGGAGTAGGTGAAGCTTTCTTT.

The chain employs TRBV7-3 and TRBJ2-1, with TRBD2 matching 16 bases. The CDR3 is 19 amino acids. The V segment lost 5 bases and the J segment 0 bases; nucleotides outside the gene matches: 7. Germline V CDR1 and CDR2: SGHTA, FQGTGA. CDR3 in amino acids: CASSAGTSGRERSYNEQFF. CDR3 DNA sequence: TGTGCCAGCAGCGCAGGGACTAGCGGGAGGGAACGCTCCTACAATGAGCAGTTCTTC.